The 28 T cell receptor beta chains in this list originate from one sample, sequenced in a study. Tregs were sorted as CD4+CD25+CD127-/low cells. MiXCR, run by TCRdb on the 5' RACE reads, gives a single entry per CDR3 protein. Of a few thousand distinct CDR3 sequences listed, about 69% were seen once; the top ten hold approximately 4%. The sample was Tregs sorted from blood. The receptor source for this set is a female donor with breast cancer.

The chain employs TRBV14 and TRBJ1-2, with D maybe TRBD1 (6 bases). V was trimmed by 6 bases and J by 7 bases, leaving 12 bases between them. Germline values: CDR1 SGHDN, CDR2 FVKESK. This CDR3 contains 12 residues. CDR3 coding DNA: TGTGCCAGCAGTCTCACGGGGGCTGGCTACACCTTC. Protein: CASSLTGAGYTF.

This clonotype came up once. This chain uses TRBV5-1 with TRBJ1-1; D possibly corresponds to TRBD1 (6 bases). Germline V gene data show CDR1 as SGHRS and CDR2 as YFSETQ. There are 15 residues in the CDR3. The V end lost 4 bases, the J end lost 1 base, and 14 bases lay between the germline ends. The CDR3 reads CASSLEGQPNTEAFF. In DNA, the CDR3 is TGCGCCAGCAGCCTGGAAGGACAGCCGAACACTGAAGCTTTCTTT.

This clonotype was counted a few times. The J gene is TRBJ2-5, the V gene TRBV30; D remains unclear. V was cut by 4 bases and J by 5 bases, with 14 bases left in between. The CDR3 runs to 13 residues. Germline V gene sequence: CDR1 GTSNPN, CDR2 SVGIG (reference sequence). CDR3 in amino acids: CAWNSAVWETQYF. The CDR3 DNA is TGTGCCTGGAACTCGGCGGTTTGGGAGACCCAGTACTTC.

This chain joins TRBV5-1 and TRBJ2-1; 7 nucleotides match TRBD2. The CDR3 sequence is 15 residues long. Losses at the gene ends were 3 bases for V and 0 bases for J; bases not matched to a gene: 3. Per germline, CDR1 SGHRS and CDR2 YFSETQ. CDR3 bases: TGCGCCAGCAGCTCAAGCGGGACCTCCTACAATGAGCAGTTCTTC. Translation gives CASSSSGTSYNEQFF.

This clonotype was seen more than once but under ten times. The chain combines TRBV4-1 with TRBJ2-7, with no clear D. The CDR3 is 15 residues long. Germline loops: CDR1 MGHRA, CDR2 YSYEKL. V lost 2 bases to trimming and J lost 2 bases, with 13 bases between them. CDR3 DNA sequence: TGCGCCAGCAGCCAATGGTTCGCGGCAACCTACGAGCAGTACTTC. It yields the protein CASSQWFAATYEQYF.

This clonotype showed up just a few times. This rearrangement joins TRBV4-1 to TRBJ2-7; the D gene is possibly TRBD2 (5 bases). The V end lost 0 bases, the J end lost 5 bases, and 14 bases lay between the germline ends. Germline assignment: CDR1 MGHRA and CDR2 YSYEKL. The CDR3 is 15 amino acids. CDR3 residues: CASSQDHEGQDEQYF. The CDR3 nucleotides are TGCGCCAGCAGCCAAGATCACGAGGGTCAAGACGAGCAGTACTTC.

CDR3 amino acids: CASRSQRELFF. CDR3 DNA: TGTGCCAGCAGGTCCCAAAGGGAGCTGTTTTTT. The chain recombines TRBV6-5 with TRBJ2-2; D gene unclear. Between the trimmed V and J ends, which lost 6 bases and 9 bases, there was a span of 8 bases. Germline V gene data show CDR1 as MNHEY and CDR2 as SVGAGI. The CDR3 is made up of 11 amino acids.

The V and J genes are TRBV20-1 and TRBJ2-3, with D perhaps TRBD2 (5 bases). Trimming left V 6 bases short and J 4 bases short, with 8 bases between. The CDR3 runs to 11 residues. Germline assignment: CDR1 DFQATT and CDR2 SNEGSKA (reference sequence). DNA of the CDR3: TGCAGTGCCCTACTAGCAGATACGCAGTATTTT. It codes for CSALLADTQYF.

The chain employs TRBV7-6 and TRBJ1-2; tentatively, D is TRBD1 (6 bases). CDR1 is SGHVS, CDR2 FNYEAQ, per germline. This CDR3 is 14 amino acids long. V lost 5 bases, J lost 4 bases, and 14 bases lay in between. CDR3 DNA sequence: TGTGCCAGCAGCGGAGAGGGGGGTTTCTATGGCTACACCTTC. Translating it yields CASSGEGGFYGYTF.

This clonotype was counted only a few times. V gene TRBV7-9 combines with J gene TRBJ1-6; TRBD1 matches at 10 bases. CDR1 SEHNR and CDR2 FQNEAQ come from the germline V gene (reference sequence). J gave up 8 bases and V 5 bases, and 6 bases lay outside the gene matches. This CDR3 is 15 amino acids long. CDR3: CASSVGQGVYSPLHF. The CDR3, as DNA: TGTGCCAGCAGCGTTGGACAGGGGGTGTATTCACCCCTCCACTTT.

This chain joins TRBV5-1 and TRBJ1-6, with TRBD1 matching over 8 bases. Losses at the gene ends were 5 bases for V and 9 bases for J; bases not matched to a gene: 7. Germline V gene lookup returns CDR1 SGHRS and CDR2 YFSETQ. The CDR3 contains 14 residues. CDR3 protein: CASRTGVDGSPLHF. The CDR3 bases are TGCGCCAGCAGGACAGGGGTTGACGGTTCACCCCTCCACTTT.

This clonotype was detected only a few times. The rearrangement joins TRBV7-6 to TRBJ2-7; a weak D match, TRBD2 (6 bases). V was clipped by 3 bases and J by 2 bases, with 11 bases between them. Germline V gives CDR1 SGHVS, CDR2 FNYEAQ. The CDR3 has 14 amino acids. Here the CDR3 reads CASSFGGFAYEQYF. In DNA form, the CDR3 reads TGTGCCAGCAGCTTCGGGGGATTCGCCTACGAGCAGTACTTC.

The chain combines TRBV7-9 with TRBJ1-1, with 8 bases fitting TRBD1. V lost 4 bases, J lost 4 bases, and 14 bases stayed unmatched. The germline V gene encodes CDR1 SEHNR and CDR2 FQNEAQ (reference sequence). The CDR3 length is 17 residues. This CDR3 is CASSSRIRGPGGTEAFF. As DNA, the CDR3 is TGTGCCAGCAGCTCAAGGATCAGGGGGCCTGGGGGCACTGAAGCTTTCTTT.

The chain links TRBV4-2 to TRBJ1-5; D unresolved. Germline CDR1 LGHNA, CDR2 YNFKEQ. Trimming left V 1 base short and J 2 bases short, with 12 bases between. This CDR3 comprises 16 residues. The CDR3 protein is CASSQGRKGGNQPQHF. The CDR3 DNA is TGTGCCAGCAGCCAAGGGAGAAAGGGAGGCAATCAGCCCCAGCATTTT.

The rearrangement joins TRBV9 to TRBJ2-7; 7 bases align to TRBD1. V shed 4 bases, J shed 3 bases, and the junction held 4 bases outside the gene matches. Germline CDR1 is SGDLS and CDR2 is YYNGEE. This CDR3 contains 13 residues. The CDR3 DNA is TGTGCCAGCAGCCGGGACAGCCACTACGAGCAGTACTTC. It specifies CASSRDSHYEQYF. Complete variable domain (other parts from reference TRBV9 and TRBJ2-7): DSGVTQTPKHLITATGQRVTLRCSPRSGDLSVYWYQQSLDQGLQFLIQYYNGEERAKGNILERFSAQQFPDLHSELNLSSLELGDSALYFCASSRDSHYEQYFGPGTRLTVT.

The CDR3 DNA sequence: TGCGCCAGCAGTGACGACCTCTACACAGATACGCAGTATTTT. Encoded protein: CASSDDLYTDTQYF. The J gene is TRBJ2-3, the V gene TRBV10-1; no firm D call. The CDR3 runs 14 residues. Deletions cut 3 bases from V and 2 bases from J, with 9 bases between. CDR1 is WNHNN, CDR2 SYGVQD, per germline (reference sequence).

The J gene is TRBJ2-1, the V gene TRBV4-1; 7 positions agree with TRBD1. This CDR3 has 13 residues. The V gene end was trimmed by 1 base and the J gene end by 14 bases; junction bases not matched to a gene: 8. Germline lookup yields CDR1 MGHRA and CDR2 YSYEKL. CDR3 nucleotide sequence: TGCGCCAGCAGCCAAGTGGGCGTCGACAGGGAGTTCTTC. It encodes CASSQVGVDREFF.

Remarks on this clonotype: A much larger clone sits a single nucleotide away, making a read error possible. This chain uses TRBV4-1 with TRBJ2-3; the D is unclear. Trimming left V 8 bases short and J 0 bases short, with 9 bases between. The germline gives CDR1 MGHRA, CDR2 YSYEKL. The CDR3 is 13 amino acids. The CDR3 is CASGPDSTDTQYF. The CDR3 DNA reads as TGCGCCAGCGGCCCAGACAGCACAGATACGCAGTATTTT.

The chain is built from TRBV7-6 and TRBJ2-7; either TRBD1 or TRBD2 may fit D (6 bases each). This CDR3 spans 17 amino acids. Germline V gene sequence: CDR1 SGHVS, CDR2 FNYEAQ. Trimming pared 5 bases from V and 4 bases from J, leaving 24 bases between. CDR3 sequence reads: CASSPIRRGEDGYEQYF. In DNA form, the CDR3 reads TGTGCCAGCAGCCCAATACGTAGGGGGGAGGACGGGTACGAGCAGTACTTC.

The chain combines TRBV10-2 with TRBJ2-1; 9 positions agree with TRBD2. The V gene's germline CDR1 is WSHSY and CDR2 SAAADI. There are 16 residues in the CDR3. V shed 5 bases, J shed 1 base, and the junction held 6 bases outside the gene matches. The CDR3 DNA reads as TGCGCCAGCAGTAATAGCGGGGGAGGTTCCTACAATGAGCAGTTCTTC. Residues: CASSNSGGGSYNEQFF.

The chain links TRBV29-1 to TRBJ1-1, with D uncertain. The CDR3 runs to 16 residues. The ends were cut back, 1 base at V and 1 base at J, with 16 bases in the middle. Germline values: CDR1 SQVTM, CDR2 ANQGSEA. The CDR3 region has the DNA TGCAGCGTTGAAGGGCCCACCCCGGATACGAACACTGAAGCTTTCTTT. It is translated as CSVEGPTPDTNTEAFF.

There are a few counts of this clonotype. The chain recombines TRBV20-1 with TRBJ2-3, with D perhaps matching TRBD1 (6 bases). Per the germline V gene, CDR1 is DFQATT and CDR2 is SNEGSKA (reference sequence). The CDR3 has 14 residues. V was shortened by 6 bases and J by 3 bases, with 16 bases between the two germline ends. The CDR3, as DNA: TGCAGTGCAAGAACAGGGATAATGACAGATACGCAGTATTTT. As protein: CSARTGIMTDTQYF.

This clonotype was picked up a small number of times. CDR3 sequence reads: CASSLDTGNEQFF. CDR3 DNA sequence: TGTGCCAGCAGCTTAGACACGGGCAATGAGCAGTTCTTC. The V and J genes are TRBV7-9 and TRBJ2-1; no clear D gene. The germline CDR1 and CDR2 sequences are SEHNR and FQNEAQ (reference sequence). V was pared by 1 base and J by 6 bases, with 7 bases between. CDR3 size: 13 residues. Using reference TRBV7-9 and TRBJ2-1 for the parts outside the CDR3, the full variable domain is DTGVSQNPRHKITKRGQNVTFRCDPISEHNRLYWYRQTLGQGPEFLTYFQNEAQLEKSRLLSDRFSAERPKGSFSTLEIQRTEQGDSAMYLCASSLDTGNEQFFGPGTRLTVL.

This rearrangement joins TRBV7-9 to TRBJ1-5, with D uncertain. This CDR3 is 12 amino acids long. V lost 2 bases and J lost 4, with 3 bases in between. Germline CDR1 and CDR2: SEHNR and FQNEAQ (reference sequence). The CDR3 DNA is TGTGCCAGCAGCTTAAATAATCAGCCCCAGCATTTT. Translating it yields CASSLNNQPQHF.

This chain uses TRBV6-5 with TRBJ1-5; no clear D gene. Trimming cost V 8 bases and J 7 bases, with 12 bases left between them. Germline V gene sequence: CDR1 MNHEY, CDR2 SVGAGI. This CDR3 has 12 residues. The CDR3 region has the DNA TGTGCCAGCGGTAGGGTCAGGCAGCCCCAGCATTTT. Its translation: CASGRVRQPQHF.

Turning to this clonotype: At one end, the junction sequence differs from germline, possibly due to a read error. The rearrangement joins TRBV7-6 to TRBJ1-4; the D is unclear. Germline V lookup: CDR1 SGHVS, CDR2 FNYEAQ. The CDR3 contains 11 residues. The CDR3 region has the DNA TGTGCCGGCAGCTCCGGATGGAAACTGTTTTTT. This translates into CAGSSGWKLFF.

This chain joins TRBV24-1 and TRBJ2-1, with D perhaps matching TRBD1 (6 bases). V was pared by 5 bases and J by 4 bases, with 11 bases between. This CDR3 has 14 amino acids. Germline V CDR1 and CDR2: KGHDR, SFDVKD. CDR3 bases: TGTGCCACCAGTGTGGGGCAGGGGTACAATGAGCAGTTCTTC. Translated: CATSVGQGYNEQFF.

The chain has TRBV9 and TRBJ2-5; TRBD2 agrees at 13 bases. J was trimmed by 0 bases and V by 3 bases; bases with no gene match: 8. CDR1 and CDR2 from the germline V gene are SGDLS and YYNGEE. The CDR3 runs to 18 residues. CDR3 in amino acids: CASSAPGLAGTYQETQYF. CDR3 sequence (DNA): TGTGCCAGCAGCGCCCCGGGACTAGCGGGGACGTACCAAGAGACCCAGTACTTC.